This T cell receptor beta chain was recovered during a study of PD-1 blockade in classical Hodgkin lymphoma. TCRdb's copy holds only in-frame clones and misses some; the assay was immunoSEQ multiplex PCR. Of around 20,000 clones listed, 65% to 80% were seen once; the top ten hold around 22%. Study-level results: Patients newly diagnosed and complete responders had comparable baseline diversity.

V was clipped by 5 bases and J by 7 bases, with 11 bases between them. Germline CDR1 is SGHVS and CDR2 is FQNEAQ. This CDR3 comprises 13 residues. Turning to this clone: The antigen is unknown.

Each patient's relapse followed autologous stem cell transplantation, and brentuximab vedotin exposure varied. This receptor was taken from a human donor with classical Hodgkin lymphoma. The chain combines TRBV7-8 with TRBJ2-2; perhaps TRBD2 as D (6 bases). The material sequenced was peripheral blood mononuclear cells (PBMCs), taken before the second cycle of nivolumab. CDR3 loop: CASSPPGVGELFF. CDR3 nucleotides: TGTGCCAGCAGCCCTCCGGGGGTCGGGGAGCTGTTTTTT.